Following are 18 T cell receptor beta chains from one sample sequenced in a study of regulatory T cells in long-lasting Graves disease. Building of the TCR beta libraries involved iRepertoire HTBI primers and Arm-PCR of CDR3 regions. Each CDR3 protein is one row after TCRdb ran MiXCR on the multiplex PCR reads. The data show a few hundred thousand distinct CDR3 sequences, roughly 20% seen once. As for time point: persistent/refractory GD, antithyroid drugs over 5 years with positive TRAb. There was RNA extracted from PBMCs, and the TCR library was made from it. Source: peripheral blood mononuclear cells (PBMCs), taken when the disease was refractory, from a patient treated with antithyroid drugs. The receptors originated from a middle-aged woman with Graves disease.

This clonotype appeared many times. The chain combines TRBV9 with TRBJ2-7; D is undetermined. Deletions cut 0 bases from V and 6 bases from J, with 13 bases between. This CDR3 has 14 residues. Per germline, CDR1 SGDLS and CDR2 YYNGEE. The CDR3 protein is CASSVGPELSEQYF. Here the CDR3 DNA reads TGTGCCAGCAGCGTAGGTCCAGAGCTATCCGAGCAGTACTTC.

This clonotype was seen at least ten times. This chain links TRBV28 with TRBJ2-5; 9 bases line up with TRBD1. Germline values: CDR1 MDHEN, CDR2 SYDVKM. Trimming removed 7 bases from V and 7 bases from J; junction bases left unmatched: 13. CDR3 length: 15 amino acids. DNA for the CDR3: TGTGCCAGCACCTCTGGGGGACAGGGAGAAGTGACCCAGTACTTC. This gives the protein CASTSGGQGEVTQYF.

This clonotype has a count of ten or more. CDR3 sequence (DNA): TGTGCCAGCAGCTGGATGGATTCGTACCAAGAGACCCAGTACTTC. This translates into CASSWMDSYQETQYF. This chain uses TRBV11-1 with TRBJ2-5; no clear D gene. The CDR3 consists of 15 residues. Trimming left V 4 bases short and J 0 bases short, with 12 bases between. Germline CDR1 is SGHAT and CDR2 is FQDESV (reference sequence).

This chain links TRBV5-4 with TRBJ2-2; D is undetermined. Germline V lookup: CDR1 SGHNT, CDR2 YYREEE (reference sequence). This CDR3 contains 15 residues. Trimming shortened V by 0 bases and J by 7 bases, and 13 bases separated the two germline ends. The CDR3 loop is CASSLGVPLDGELFF. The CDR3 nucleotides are TGTGCCAGCAGCTTGGGTGTCCCTCTCGACGGGGAGCTGTTTTTT.

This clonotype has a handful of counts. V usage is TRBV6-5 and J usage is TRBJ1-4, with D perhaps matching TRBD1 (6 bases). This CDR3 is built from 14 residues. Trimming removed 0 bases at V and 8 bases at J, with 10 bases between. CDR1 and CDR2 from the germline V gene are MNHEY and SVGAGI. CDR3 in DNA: TGTGCCAGCAGTTACTCCTGGGGGCGAGAAAAACTGTTTTTT. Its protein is CASSYSWGREKLFF.

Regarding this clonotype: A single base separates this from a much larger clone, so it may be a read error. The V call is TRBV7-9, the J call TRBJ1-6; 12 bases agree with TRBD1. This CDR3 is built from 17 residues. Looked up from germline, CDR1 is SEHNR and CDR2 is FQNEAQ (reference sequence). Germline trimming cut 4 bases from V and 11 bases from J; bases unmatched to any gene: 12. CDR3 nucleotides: TGTGCCAGCAGCTCCTTTTCGTTCCGGGACAGGGGGCCACCCCTCCACTTT. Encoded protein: CASSSFSFRDRGPPLHF. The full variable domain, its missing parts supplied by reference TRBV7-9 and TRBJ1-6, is DTGVSQNPRHKITKRGQNVTFRCDPISEHNRLYWYRQTLGQGPEFLTYFQNEAQLEKSRLLSDRFSAERPKGSFSTLEIQRTEQGDSAMYLCASSSFSFRDRGPPLHFGNGTRLTVT.

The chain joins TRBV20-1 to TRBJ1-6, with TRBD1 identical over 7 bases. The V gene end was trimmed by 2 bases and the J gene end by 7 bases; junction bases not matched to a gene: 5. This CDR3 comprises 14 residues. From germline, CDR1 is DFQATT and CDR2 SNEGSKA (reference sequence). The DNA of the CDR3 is TGCAGTGCTAGACAGGGGGGGGGGAATTCACCCCTCCACTTT. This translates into CSARQGGGNSPLHF.

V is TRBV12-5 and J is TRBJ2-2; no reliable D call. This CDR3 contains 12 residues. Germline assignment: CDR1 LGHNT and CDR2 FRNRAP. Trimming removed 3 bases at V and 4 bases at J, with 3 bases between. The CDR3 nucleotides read TGTGCTAGTGGTTTAGGCACCGGGGAGCTGTTTTTT. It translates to CASGLGTGELFF.

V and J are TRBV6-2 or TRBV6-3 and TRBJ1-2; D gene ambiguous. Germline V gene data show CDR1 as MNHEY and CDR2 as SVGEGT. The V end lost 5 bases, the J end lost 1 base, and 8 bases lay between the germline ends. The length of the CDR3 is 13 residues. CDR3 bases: TGTGCCAGCAGTGAATGGATTAACTATGGCTACACCTTC. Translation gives CASSEWINYGYTF.

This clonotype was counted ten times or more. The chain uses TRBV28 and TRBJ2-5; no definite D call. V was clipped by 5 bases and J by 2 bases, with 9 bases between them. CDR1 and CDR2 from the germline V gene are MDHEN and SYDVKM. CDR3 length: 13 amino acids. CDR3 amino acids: CASSHLDQETQYF. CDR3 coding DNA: TGTGCCAGCAGTCATCTGGATCAAGAGACCCAGTACTTC. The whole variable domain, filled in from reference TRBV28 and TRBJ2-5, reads DVKVTQSSRYLVKRTGEKVFLECVQDMDHENMFWYRQDPGLGLRLIYFSYDVKMKEKGDIPEGYSVSREKKERFSLILESASTNQTSMYLCASSHLDQETQYFGPGTRLLVL.

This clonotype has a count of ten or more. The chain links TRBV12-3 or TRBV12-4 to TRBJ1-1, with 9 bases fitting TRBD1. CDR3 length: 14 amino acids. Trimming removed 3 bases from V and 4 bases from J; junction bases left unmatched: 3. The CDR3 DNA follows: TGTGCCAGCAGTTTGGACAGGGGAAGCACTGAAGCTTTCTTT. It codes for CASSLDRGSTEAFF.

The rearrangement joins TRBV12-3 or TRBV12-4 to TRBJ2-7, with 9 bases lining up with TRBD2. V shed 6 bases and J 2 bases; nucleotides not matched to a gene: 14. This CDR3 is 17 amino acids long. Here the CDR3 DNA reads TGTGCCAGCAGCGAAACAACCGGGACTAGCAGCACCTACGAGCAGTACTTC. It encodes CASSETTGTSSTYEQYF.

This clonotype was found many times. The CDR3 DNA is TGTGCCAGCAGTCAGGAGAGCAATCAGCCCCAGCATTTT. It specifies CASSQESNQPQHF. This rearrangement joins TRBV2 to TRBJ1-5; D is uncertain. Deletions cut 5 bases from V and 1 base from J, with 6 bases between. This CDR3 comprises 13 residues. Germline V gene lookup returns CDR1 SNHLY and CDR2 FYNNEI.

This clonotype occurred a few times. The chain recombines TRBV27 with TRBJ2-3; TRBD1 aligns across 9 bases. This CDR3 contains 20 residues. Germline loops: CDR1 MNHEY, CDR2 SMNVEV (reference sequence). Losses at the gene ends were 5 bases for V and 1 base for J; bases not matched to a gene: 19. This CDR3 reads CASSPNLGQGLFGGTDTQYF. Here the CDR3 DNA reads TGTGCCAGCAGTCCCAACTTGGGACAGGGACTTTTTGGTGGCACAGATACGCAGTATTTT.

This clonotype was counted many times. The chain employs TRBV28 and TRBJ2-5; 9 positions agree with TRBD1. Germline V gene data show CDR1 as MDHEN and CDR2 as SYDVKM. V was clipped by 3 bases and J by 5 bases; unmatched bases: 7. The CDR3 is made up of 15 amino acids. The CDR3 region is CASSLGQGGLETQYF. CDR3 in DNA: TGTGCCAGCAGTTTGGGACAGGGAGGTTTGGAGACCCAGTACTTC.

The DNA of the CDR3 is TGCAGTGCTAGAGATGCCCTCCCTACAGGGAGGGGTGAAGCTTTCTTT. Residues: CSARDALPTGRGEAFF. The chain carries TRBV20-1 and TRBJ1-1, with D possibly being TRBD1 (6 bases). The CDR3 sequence is 16 residues long. CDR1 and CDR2 (germline): DFQATT, SNEGSKA (reference sequence). V was pared by 0 bases and J by 7 bases, with 21 bases between.

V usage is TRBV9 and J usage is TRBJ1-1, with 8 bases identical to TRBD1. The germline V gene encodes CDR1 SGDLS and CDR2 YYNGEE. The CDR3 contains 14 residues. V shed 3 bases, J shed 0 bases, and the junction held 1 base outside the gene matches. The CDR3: CASSETGVNTEAFF. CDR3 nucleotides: TGTGCCAGCAGCGAGACAGGGGTGAACACTGAAGCTTTCTTT.

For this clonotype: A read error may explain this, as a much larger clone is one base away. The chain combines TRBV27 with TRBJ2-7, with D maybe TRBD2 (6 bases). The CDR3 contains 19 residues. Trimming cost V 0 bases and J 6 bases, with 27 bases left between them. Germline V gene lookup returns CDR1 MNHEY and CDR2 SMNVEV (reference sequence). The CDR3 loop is CASSLSPPGGAGAGCEQYF. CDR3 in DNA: TGTGCCAGCAGTTTATCACCTCCCGGAGGGGCGGGTGCGGGATGCGAGCAGTACTTC.